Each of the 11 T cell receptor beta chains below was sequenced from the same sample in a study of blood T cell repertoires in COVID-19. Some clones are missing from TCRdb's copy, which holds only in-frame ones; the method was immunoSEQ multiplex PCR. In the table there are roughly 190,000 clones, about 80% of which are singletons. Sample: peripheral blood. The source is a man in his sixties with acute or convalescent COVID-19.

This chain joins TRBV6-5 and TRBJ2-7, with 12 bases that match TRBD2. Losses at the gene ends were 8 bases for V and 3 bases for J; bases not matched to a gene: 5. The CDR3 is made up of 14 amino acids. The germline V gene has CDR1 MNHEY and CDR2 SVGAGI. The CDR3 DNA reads TGTGCCAGCGGCCCTAGCGGGGGGGGCTACGAGCAGTACTTC. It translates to CASGPSGGGYEQYF.

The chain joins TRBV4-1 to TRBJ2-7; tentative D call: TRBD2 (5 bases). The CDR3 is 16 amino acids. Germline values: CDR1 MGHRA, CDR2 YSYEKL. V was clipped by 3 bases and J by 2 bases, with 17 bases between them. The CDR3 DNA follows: TGCGCCAGCAGCCAGCCCGGAAGGCGGGCCGCCTACGAGCAGTACTTC. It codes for CASSQPGRRAAYEQYF.

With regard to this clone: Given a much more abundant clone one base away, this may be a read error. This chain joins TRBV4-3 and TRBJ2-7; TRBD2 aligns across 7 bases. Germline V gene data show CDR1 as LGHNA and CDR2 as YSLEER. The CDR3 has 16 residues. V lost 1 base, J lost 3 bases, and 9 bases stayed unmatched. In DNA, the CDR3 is TGCGCCAGCAGCCAAGCGATAGTGGCTAGCGGCTACGAGCAGTACTTC. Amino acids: CASSQAIVASGYEQYF.

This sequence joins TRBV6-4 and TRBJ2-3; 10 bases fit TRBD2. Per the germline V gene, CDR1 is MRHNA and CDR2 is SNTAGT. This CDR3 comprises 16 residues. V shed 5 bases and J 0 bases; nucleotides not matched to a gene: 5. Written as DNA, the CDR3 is TGTGCCAGCAGTTTGGGACTAGCGCCTAGCACAGATACGCAGTATTTT. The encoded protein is CASSLGLAPSTDTQYF.

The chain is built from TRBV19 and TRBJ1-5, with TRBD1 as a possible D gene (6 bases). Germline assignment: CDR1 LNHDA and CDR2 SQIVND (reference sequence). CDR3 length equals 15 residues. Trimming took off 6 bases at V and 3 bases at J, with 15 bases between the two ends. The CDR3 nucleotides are TGTGCCAGTAGACCCTACAGGGCCGTCAATCAGCCCCAGCATTTT. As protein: CASRPYRAVNQPQHF.

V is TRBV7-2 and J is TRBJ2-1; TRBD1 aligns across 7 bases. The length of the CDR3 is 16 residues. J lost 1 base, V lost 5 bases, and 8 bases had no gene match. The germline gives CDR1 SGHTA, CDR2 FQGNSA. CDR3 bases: TGTGCCAGCAGCGAGTACAGGGGTGGGTCCTACAATGAGCAGTTCTTC. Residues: CASSEYRGGSYNEQFF.

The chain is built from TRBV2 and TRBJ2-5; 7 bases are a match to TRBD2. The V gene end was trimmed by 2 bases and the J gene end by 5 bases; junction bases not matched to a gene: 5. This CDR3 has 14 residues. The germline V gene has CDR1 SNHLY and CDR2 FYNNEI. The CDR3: CASSENRRGETQYF. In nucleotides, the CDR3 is TGTGCCAGCAGTGAAAATCGGCGGGGGGAGACCCAGTACTTC.

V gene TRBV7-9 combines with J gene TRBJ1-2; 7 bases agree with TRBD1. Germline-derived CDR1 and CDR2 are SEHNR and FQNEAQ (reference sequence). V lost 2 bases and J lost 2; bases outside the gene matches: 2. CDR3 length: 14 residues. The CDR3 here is CASSLLTGNYGYTF. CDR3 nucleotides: TGTGCCAGCAGCTTATTGACAGGGAACTATGGCTACACCTTC.

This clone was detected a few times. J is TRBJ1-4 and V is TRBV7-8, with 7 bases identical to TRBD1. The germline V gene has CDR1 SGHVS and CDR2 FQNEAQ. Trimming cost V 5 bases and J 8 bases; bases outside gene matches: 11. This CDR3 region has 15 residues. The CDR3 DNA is TGTGCCAGCAGCGACAGGGACGGGGTTGGGGAAAAACTGTTTTTT. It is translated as CASSDRDGVGEKLFF.

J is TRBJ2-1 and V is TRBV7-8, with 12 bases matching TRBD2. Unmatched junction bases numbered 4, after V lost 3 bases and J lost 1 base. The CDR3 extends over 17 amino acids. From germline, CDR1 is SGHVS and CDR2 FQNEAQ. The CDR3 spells CASSLLAGGASYNEQFF. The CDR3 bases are TGTGCCAGCAGCTTGCTAGCGGGAGGGGCGTCCTACAATGAGCAGTTCTTC.

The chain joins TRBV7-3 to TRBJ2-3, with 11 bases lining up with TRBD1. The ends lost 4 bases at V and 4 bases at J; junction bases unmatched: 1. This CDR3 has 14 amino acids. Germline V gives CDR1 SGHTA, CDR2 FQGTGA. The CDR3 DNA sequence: TGTGCCAGCAGCTGGACAGGGGGCGCAGATACGCAGTATTTT. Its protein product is CASSWTGGADTQYF.